The sequence of this T cell receptor beta chain was determined in a study of blood T cell repertoires in COVID-19. This clone showed up just once. Data came from immunoSEQ multiplex PCR; TCRdb stores just in-frame clones and leaves some out. The sample shows 100,000 to 120,000 clones, 76% of them seen only once. The CDR3 spans 15 residues. Germline assignment: CDR1 LNHDA and CDR2 SQIVND (reference sequence). The V gene end was trimmed by 9 bases and the J gene end by 4 bases; junction bases not matched to a gene: 11. Input material: peripheral blood. The receptor was isolated from a woman of 80 years or more with acute or convalescent COVID-19. The chain carries TRBV19 and TRBJ2-3; 9 nucleotides align to TRBD1. CDR3 region: CASRDRVKDADTQYF. The CDR3 DNA reads TGTGCCAGCCGGGACAGGGTAAAGGATGCAGATACGCAGTATTTT.